Detailed here is one TCR beta chain. This sample stems from a study of blood T cell repertoires in COVID-19. About the study: COVID-19 samples from acute and convalescent phases originated in the United States, Italy and Spain. PBMCs, B-cell-depleted T cells, or T cells provided the cDNA or gDNA that made up the material.

In the original workflow: Reference gene primer amplification yielded estimated nucleated cell counts. Sequenced by immunoSEQ multiplex PCR; TCRdb stores in-frame clones only, minus some. The DNA was the basis for D and trimming; V, J and clone size are from that table. The table lists some 60,000 clones, approximately 85% of them singletons. CDR3 size: 15 residues. J lost 4 bases, V lost 0 bases, and 3 bases had no gene match. Germline V lookup: CDR1 SGHRS, CDR2 YFSETQ. The receptor's source is a human donor in a cohort sampled during active COVID-19. The chain employs TRBV5-1 and TRBJ2-1; 8 nucleotides align to TRBD1. Sequencing was carried out using peripheral blood. CDR3 coding DNA: TGCGCCAGCAGCTTGGGTGGACAGGGATACAATGAGCAGTTCTTC. The encoded protein is CASSLGGQGYNEQFF.